The T cell receptor beta chain described here comes from a study of blood T cells in healthy people across ages. Study-level findings and limits: The recorded TCR beta diversity per million T cells decreased in a roughly linear manner with age. PBMCs left unsorted prevented a conclusive naive versus antigen-experienced comparison. More naive CD4+ cells and higher diversity were found in long-lived than in aged donors.

Germline lookup yields CDR1 SGHTA and CDR2 FQGTGA. The CDR3 consists of 15 residues. Trimming removed 5 bases at V and 2 bases at J, with 13 bases between. This clonotype was picked up a small number of times. Its antigen remains unknown. A J-beta primer mix and a sample-barcoded 5' primer were used in a second PCR of roughly 7 to 12 cycles. MiXCR was run by TCRdb on the 5' RACE reads, yielding one entry per CDR3 protein. The table includes about 1.5 million distinct CDR3 sequences, roughly 40% detected once. This receptor was obtained from a woman aged 18 to 35 in good health. The chain recombines TRBV7-3 with TRBJ2-1; possible D gene TRBD2, 6 bases. Material for sequencing was blood. The CDR3 DNA sequence: TGTGCCAGCAGCCCGACTAGTAGCGCCTACAATGAGCAGTTCTTC. It translates to CASSPTSSAYNEQFF.